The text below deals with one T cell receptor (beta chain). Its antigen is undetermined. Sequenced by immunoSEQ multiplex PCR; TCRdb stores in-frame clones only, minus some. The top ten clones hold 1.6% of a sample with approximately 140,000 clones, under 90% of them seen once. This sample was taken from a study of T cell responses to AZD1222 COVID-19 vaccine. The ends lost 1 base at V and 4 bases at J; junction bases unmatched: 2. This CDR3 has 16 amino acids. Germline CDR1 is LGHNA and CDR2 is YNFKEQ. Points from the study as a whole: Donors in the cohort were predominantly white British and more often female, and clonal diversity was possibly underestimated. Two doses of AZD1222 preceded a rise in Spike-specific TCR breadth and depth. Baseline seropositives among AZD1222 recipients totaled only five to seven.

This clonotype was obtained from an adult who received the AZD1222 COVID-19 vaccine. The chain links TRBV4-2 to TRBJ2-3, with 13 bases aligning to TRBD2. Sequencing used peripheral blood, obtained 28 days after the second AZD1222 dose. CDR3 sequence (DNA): TGTGCCAGCAGCCAAGGTGGGACTAGCGGGGCAGATACGCAGTATTTT. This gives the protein CASSQGGTSGADTQYF.